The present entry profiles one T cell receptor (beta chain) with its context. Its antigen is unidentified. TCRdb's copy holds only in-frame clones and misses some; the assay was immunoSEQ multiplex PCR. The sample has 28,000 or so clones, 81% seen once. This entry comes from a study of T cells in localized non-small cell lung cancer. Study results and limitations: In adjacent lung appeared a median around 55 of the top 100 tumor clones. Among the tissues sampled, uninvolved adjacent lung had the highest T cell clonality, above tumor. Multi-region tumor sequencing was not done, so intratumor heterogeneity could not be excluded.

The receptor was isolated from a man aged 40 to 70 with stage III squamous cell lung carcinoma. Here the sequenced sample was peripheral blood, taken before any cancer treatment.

The CDR3 nucleotides read TGCAGCGTAGGTGAGGGGGCGCGTCAGCCCCAGCATTTT. Residues: CSVGEGARQPQHF. This chain joins TRBV29-1 and TRBJ1-5; 7 bases line up with TRBD1. The germline V gene encodes CDR1 SQVTM and CDR2 ANQGSEA. V lost 6 bases, J lost 6 bases, and 8 bases stayed unmatched. This CDR3 has 13 residues.